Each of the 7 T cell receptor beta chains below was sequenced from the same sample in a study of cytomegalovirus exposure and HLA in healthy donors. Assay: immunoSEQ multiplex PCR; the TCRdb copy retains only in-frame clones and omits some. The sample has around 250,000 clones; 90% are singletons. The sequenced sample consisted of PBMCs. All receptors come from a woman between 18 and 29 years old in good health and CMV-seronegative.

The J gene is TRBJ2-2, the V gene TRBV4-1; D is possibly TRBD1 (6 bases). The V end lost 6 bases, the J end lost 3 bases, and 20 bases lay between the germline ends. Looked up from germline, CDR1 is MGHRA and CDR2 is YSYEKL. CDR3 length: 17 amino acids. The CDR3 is CASRQPFRDTDTGELFF. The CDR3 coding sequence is TGCGCCAGCAGACAACCGTTCCGGGACACTGACACCGGGGAGCTGTTTTTT.

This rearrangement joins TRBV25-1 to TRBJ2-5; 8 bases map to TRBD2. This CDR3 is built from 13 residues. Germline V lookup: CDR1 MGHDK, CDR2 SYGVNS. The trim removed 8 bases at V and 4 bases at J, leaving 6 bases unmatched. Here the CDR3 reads CASRTGGRETQYF. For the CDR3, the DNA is TGTGCCAGCCGGACGGGGGGGCGAGAGACCCAGTACTTC.

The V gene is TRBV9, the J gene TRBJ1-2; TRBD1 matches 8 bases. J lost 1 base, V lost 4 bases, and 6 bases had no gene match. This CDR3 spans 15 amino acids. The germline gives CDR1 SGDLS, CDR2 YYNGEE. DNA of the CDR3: TGTGCCAGCAGCCCGCCGACAGGGGATAACTATGGCTACACCTTC. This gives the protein CASSPPTGDNYGYTF. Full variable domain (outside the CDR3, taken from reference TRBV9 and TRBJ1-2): DSGVTQTPKHLITATGQRVTLRCSPRSGDLSVYWYQQSLDQGLQFLIQYYNGEERAKGNILERFSAQQFPDLHSELNLSSLELGDSALYFCASSPPTGDNYGYTFGSGTRLTVV.

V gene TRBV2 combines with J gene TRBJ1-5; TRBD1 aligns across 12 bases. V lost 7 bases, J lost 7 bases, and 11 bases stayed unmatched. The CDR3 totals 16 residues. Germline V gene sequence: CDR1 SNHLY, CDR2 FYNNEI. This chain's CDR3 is CASKVGGQGARQPQHF. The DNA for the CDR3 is TGTGCCAGCAAAGTAGGGGGACAGGGGGCCCGGCAGCCCCAGCATTTT.

In nucleotides, the CDR3 is TGTGCCAGCAGCGAGGACAGGGTTGGAAACACCATATATTTT. Translated, it gives CASSEDRVGNTIYF. The V call is TRBV13, the J call TRBJ1-3, with TRBD1 identical over 8 bases. The CDR3 is 14 residues long. Germline-derived CDR1 and CDR2 are PRHDT and FYEKMQ (reference sequence). With 5 bases clipped from V and 3 bases from J, the junction kept 3 bases outside the gene matches.

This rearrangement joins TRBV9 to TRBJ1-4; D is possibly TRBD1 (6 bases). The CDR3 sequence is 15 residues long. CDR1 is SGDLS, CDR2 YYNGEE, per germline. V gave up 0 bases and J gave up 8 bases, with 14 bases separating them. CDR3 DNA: TGTGCCAGCAGCGTAGGGCACAGGGCGGAGGAAAAACTGTTTTTT. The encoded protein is CASSVGHRAEEKLFF.

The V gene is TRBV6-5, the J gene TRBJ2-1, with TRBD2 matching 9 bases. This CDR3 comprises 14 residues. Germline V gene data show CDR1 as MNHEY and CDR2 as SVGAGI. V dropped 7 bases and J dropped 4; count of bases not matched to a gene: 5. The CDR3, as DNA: TGTGCCAGCACTTGGACTAGCGAATACAATGAGCAGTTCTTC. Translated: CASTWTSEYNEQFF.